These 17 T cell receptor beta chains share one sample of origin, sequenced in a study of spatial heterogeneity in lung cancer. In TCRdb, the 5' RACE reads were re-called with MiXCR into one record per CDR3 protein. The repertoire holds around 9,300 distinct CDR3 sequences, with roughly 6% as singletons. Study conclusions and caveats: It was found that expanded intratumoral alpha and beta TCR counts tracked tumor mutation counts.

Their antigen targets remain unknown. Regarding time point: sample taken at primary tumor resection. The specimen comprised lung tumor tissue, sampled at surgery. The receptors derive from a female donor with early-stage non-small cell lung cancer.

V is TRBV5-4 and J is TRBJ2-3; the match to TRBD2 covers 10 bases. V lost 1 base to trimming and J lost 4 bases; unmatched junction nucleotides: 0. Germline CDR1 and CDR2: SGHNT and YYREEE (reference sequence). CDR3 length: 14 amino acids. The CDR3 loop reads CASSLTSGADTQYF. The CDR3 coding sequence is TGTGCCAGCAGCTTGACTAGCGGGGCAGATACGCAGTATTTT.

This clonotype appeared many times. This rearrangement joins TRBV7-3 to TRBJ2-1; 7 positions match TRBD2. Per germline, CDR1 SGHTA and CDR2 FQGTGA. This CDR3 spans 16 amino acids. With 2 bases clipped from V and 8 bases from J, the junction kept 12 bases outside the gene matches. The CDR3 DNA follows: TGTGCCAGCAGCTTAGATCCTCGTAGCGGGTTGTATGAGCAGTTCTTC. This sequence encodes CASSLDPRSGLYEQFF.

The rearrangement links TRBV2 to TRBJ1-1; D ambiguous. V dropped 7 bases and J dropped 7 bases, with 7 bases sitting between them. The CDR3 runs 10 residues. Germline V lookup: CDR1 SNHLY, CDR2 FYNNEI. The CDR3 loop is CASTHYEAFF. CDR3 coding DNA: TGTGCCAGCACTCATTATGAAGCTTTCTTT.

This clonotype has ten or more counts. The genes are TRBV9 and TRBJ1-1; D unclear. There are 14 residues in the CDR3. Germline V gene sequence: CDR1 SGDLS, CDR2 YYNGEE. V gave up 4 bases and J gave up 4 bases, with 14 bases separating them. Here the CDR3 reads CASSQTGFFTEAFF. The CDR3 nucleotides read TGTGCCAGCAGCCAAACGGGGTTCTTCACTGAAGCTTTCTTT.

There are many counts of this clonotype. The CDR3 protein is CSLRVTGTGELFF. The CDR3 DNA reads TGCAGCTTAAGGGTCACTGGAACCGGGGAGCTGTTTTTT. This chain joins TRBV29-1 and TRBJ2-2, with D unresolved. The CDR3 has 13 amino acids. Trimming removed 8 bases from V and 5 bases from J, with 15 bases in between. Per the germline V gene, CDR1 is SQVTM and CDR2 is ANQGSEA.

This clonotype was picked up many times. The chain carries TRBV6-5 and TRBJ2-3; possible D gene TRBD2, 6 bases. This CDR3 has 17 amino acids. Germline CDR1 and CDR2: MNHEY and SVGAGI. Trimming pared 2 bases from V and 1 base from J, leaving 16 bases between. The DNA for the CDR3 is TGTGCCAGCAGTTACGCGGGGTCGGGATGGGGCACAGATACGCAGTATTTT. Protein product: CASSYAGSGWGTDTQYF.

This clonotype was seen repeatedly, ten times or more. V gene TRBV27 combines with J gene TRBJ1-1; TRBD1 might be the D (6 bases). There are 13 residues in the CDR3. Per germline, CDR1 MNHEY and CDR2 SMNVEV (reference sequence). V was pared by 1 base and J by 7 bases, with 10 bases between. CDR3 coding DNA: TGTGCCAGCAGTTTATTTGGGGGCCATGAAGCTTTCTTT. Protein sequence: CASSLFGGHEAFF.

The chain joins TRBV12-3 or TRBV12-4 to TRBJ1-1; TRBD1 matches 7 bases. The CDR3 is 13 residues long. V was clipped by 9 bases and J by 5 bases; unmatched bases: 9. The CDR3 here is CASKRGLWTEAFF. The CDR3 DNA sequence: TGTGCCAGTAAAAGGGGGCTATGGACTGAAGCTTTCTTT.

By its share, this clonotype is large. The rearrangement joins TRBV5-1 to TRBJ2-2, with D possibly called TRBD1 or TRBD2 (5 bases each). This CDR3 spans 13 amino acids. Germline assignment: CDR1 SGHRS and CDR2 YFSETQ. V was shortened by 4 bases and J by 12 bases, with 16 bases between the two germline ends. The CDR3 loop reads CASSHGAGLQLFF. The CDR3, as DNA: TGCGCCAGCAGCCACGGGGCCGGGTTGCAGCTGTTTTTT.

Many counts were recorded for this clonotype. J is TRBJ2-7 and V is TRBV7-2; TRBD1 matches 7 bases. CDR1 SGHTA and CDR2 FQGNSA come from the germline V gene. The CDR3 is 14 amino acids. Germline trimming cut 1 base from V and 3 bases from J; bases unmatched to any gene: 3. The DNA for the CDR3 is TGTGCCAGCAGCTTAGAGGACAGGCGCTACGAGCAGTACTTC. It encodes CASSLEDRRYEQYF. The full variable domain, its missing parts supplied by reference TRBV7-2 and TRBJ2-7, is GAGVSQSPSNKVTEKGKDVELRCDPISGHTALYWYRQSLGQGLEFLIYFQGNSAPDKSGLPSDRFSAERTGGSVSTLTIQRTQQEDSAVYLCASSLEDRRYEQYFGPGTRLTVT.

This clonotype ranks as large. The CDR3 is CASSVENNKGEAFF. The CDR3, as DNA: TGCGCCAGCAGCGTAGAAAACAACAAGGGCGAAGCTTTCTTT. V and J are TRBV4-3 and TRBJ1-1; D is unclear. The CDR3 sequence is 14 residues long. V was pared by 5 bases and J by 8 bases, with 18 bases between. Germline V lookup: CDR1 LGHNA, CDR2 YSLEER.

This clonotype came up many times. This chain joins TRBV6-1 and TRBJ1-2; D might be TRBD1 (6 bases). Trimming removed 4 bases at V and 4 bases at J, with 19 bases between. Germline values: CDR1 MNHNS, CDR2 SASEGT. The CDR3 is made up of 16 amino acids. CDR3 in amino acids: CASSVTGRTALYGYTF. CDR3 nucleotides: TGTGCCAGCAGTGTAACAGGTCGGACAGCTCTCTATGGCTACACCTTC.

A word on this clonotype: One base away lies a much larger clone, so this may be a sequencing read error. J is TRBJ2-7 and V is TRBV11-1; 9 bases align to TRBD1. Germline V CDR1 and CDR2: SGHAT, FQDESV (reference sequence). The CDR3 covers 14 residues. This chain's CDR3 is CSSSSDRGPHEQYF. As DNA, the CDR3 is TGTTCCAGCAGCTCGGACAGGGGTCCCCACGAGCAGTACTTC.

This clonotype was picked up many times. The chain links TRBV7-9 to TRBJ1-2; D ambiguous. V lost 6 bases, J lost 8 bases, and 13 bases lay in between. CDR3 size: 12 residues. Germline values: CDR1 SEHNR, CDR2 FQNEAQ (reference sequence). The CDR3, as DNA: TGTGCCAGCAGATTTGGGAGAAGAGGCTACACCTTC. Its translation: CASRFGRRGYTF.

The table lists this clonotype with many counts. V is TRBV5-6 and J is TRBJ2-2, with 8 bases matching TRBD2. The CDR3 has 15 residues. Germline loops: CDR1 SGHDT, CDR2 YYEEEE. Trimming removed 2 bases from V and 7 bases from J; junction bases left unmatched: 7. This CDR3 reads CASSFDRTSFGELFF. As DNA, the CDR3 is TGTGCCAGCAGCTTCGATCGGACTAGCTTCGGGGAGCTGTTTTTT.

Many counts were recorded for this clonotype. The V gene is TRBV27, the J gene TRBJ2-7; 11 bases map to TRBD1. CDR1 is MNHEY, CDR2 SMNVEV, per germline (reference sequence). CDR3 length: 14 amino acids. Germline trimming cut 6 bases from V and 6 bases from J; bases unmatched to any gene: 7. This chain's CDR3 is CASRGQGAPSEQYF. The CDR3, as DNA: TGTGCCAGCAGAGGACAGGGGGCTCCCTCCGAGCAGTACTTC.

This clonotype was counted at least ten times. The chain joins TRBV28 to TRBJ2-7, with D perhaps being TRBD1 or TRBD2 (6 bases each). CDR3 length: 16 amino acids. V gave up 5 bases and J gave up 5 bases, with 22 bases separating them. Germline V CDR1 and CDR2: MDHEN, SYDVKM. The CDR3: CASSLPRGGGWDEQYF. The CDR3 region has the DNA TGTGCCAGCAGTCTCCCTCGAGGAGGGGGGTGGGACGAGCAGTACTTC.